These 32 T cell receptor beta chains share one sample of origin, sequenced in a study of neoadjuvant anti-PD-1 for oral cavity cancer. The data were produced by immunoSEQ multiplex PCR, yet TCRdb's version contains in-frame clones alone and is incomplete. The table shows roughly 14,000 clones, with 62% occurring only once. The specimen comprised PBMCs, sampled before nivolumab (anti-PD-1) treatment. These receptors were obtained from a person aged 40 to 85 with oral cavity squamous cell carcinoma.

The chain is built from TRBV6-4 and TRBJ1-1, with D unclear. The V gene lost 8 bases and the J gene lost 6 bases, with 16 bases spanning the gap. The germline CDR1 and CDR2 sequences are MRHNA and SNTAGT. CDR3 length equals 13 residues. CDR3 region: CASADGEHAEAFF. The CDR3 bases are TGTGCCAGCGCCGACGGGGAGCACGCTGAAGCTTTCTTT.

The chain links TRBV7-2 to TRBJ2-7; no clear D gene. The V gene lost 5 bases and the J gene lost 5 bases, with 16 bases spanning the gap. The CDR3 is made up of 14 amino acids. The germline gives CDR1 SGHTA, CDR2 FQGNSA. This CDR3 reads CASSPQWILDEQYF. Here the CDR3 DNA reads TGTGCCAGCAGCCCCCAGTGGATCCTTGACGAGCAGTACTTC.

The chain has TRBV28 and TRBJ1-1, with no clear D. V was cut by 7 bases and J by 0 bases, with 18 bases left in between. The length of the CDR3 is 16 residues. From germline, CDR1 is MDHEN and CDR2 SYDVKM. CDR3 region: CASIPAGGRMNTEAFF. The CDR3 DNA reads as TGTGCCAGCATACCCGCAGGAGGTCGCATGAACACTGAAGCTTTCTTT.

This clone was seen a few times. V is TRBV6-5 and J is TRBJ1-5; no reliable D call. The V end was cut by 6 bases, the J end by 6 bases, with 15 bases between. Germline-derived CDR1 and CDR2 are MNHEY and SVGAGI. This CDR3 comprises 14 residues. CDR3 protein: CASRVEKSGQPQHF. The DNA of the CDR3 is TGTGCCAGCAGGGTTGAGAAGAGCGGTCAGCCCCAGCATTTT.

The chain joins TRBV2 to TRBJ2-2, with 7 positions matching TRBD2. This CDR3 contains 16 residues. The trim removed 6 bases at V and 1 base at J, leaving 8 bases unmatched. Germline V gene data show CDR1 as SNHLY and CDR2 as FYNNEI. The CDR3 DNA follows: TGTGCCAGCAGCGCCCATGCGGGAGAGAACACCGGGGAGCTGTTTTTT. Its protein product is CASSAHAGENTGELFF.

This clone has more than one count but fewer than ten. This chain joins TRBV5-1 and TRBJ2-2, with D possibly called TRBD1 or TRBD2 (6 bases each). This CDR3 is 15 amino acids long. CDR1 and CDR2 (germline): SGHRS, YFSETQ. The germline V and J ends were trimmed by 4 bases and 2 bases, with 12 bases remaining between them. CDR3 sequence reads: CASSPRGPNTGELFF. Here the CDR3 DNA reads TGCGCCAGCAGCCCCCGGGGGCCCAACACCGGGGAGCTGTTTTTT.

The chain combines TRBV7-8 with TRBJ2-1; TRBD2 matches at 9 bases. Germline CDR1 and CDR2: SGHVS and FQNEAQ. This CDR3 spans 15 amino acids. J lost 6 bases, V lost 2 bases, and 5 bases had no gene match. The CDR3 bases are TGTGCCAGCAGCTTACTAGCGGGGAGCTTCAATGAGCAGTTCTTC. Amino acids: CASSLLAGSFNEQFF. Using reference TRBV7-8 and TRBJ2-1 for the parts outside the CDR3, the full variable domain is GAGVSQSPRYKVAKRGQDVALRCDPISGHVSLFWYQQALGQGPEFLTYFQNEAQLDKSGLPSDRFFAERPEGSVSTLKIQRTQQEDSAVYLCASSLLAGSFNEQFFGPGTRLTVL.

This chain links TRBV7-2 with TRBJ1-1, with unresolved D. This CDR3 has 14 residues. CDR1 and CDR2 from the germline V gene are SGHTA and FQGNSA. Trimming shortened V by 4 bases and J by 7 bases, and 16 bases separated the two germline ends. CDR3 coding DNA: TGTGCCAGCAGCTCCGACCCCGGACGGATTGAAGCTTTCTTT. Encoded protein: CASSSDPGRIEAFF.

V is TRBV6-5 and J is TRBJ1-1, with D uncertain. This CDR3 is built from 13 residues. Germline loops: CDR1 MNHEY, CDR2 SVGAGI. V shed 2 bases and J shed 5 bases, with 9 bases lying between them. The CDR3 DNA reads as TGTGCCAGCAGTTACCTTGATAGGACTGAAGCTTTCTTT. Translation gives CASSYLDRTEAFF.

The genes are TRBV6-5 and TRBJ1-1, with 12 bases fitting TRBD1. The CDR3 contains 15 residues. Trimming took 6 bases from V and 5 from J; bases not matched to a gene: 7. Germline assignment: CDR1 MNHEY and CDR2 SVGAGI. CDR3 bases: TGTGCCAGCAGGGGACAGGGGGCGGGTGTGACTGAAGCTTTCTTT. It encodes CASRGQGAGVTEAFF.

This rearrangement joins TRBV5-1 to TRBJ2-1, with 13 bases lining up with TRBD2. The germline V gene encodes CDR1 SGHRS and CDR2 YFSETQ. V dropped 5 bases and J dropped 3; count of bases not matched to a gene: 5. The CDR3 is 16 amino acids. CDR3 coding DNA: TGCGCCAGCAGTTGGACTAGCGGGAGACTCTACAATGAGCAGTTCTTC. Amino acid sequence: CASSWTSGRLYNEQFF.

The chain uses TRBV6-1 and TRBJ2-1; maybe TRBD1 (5 bases). This CDR3 is built from 17 residues. Trimming took 2 bases from V and 0 from J, leaving 14 bases between them. Germline V gene data show CDR1 as MNHNS and CDR2 as SASEGT. CDR3 region: CASSERRDSYSYNEQFF. DNA of the CDR3: TGTGCCAGCAGTGAAAGACGTGACAGCTACTCCTACAATGAGCAGTTCTTC.

The chain combines TRBV10-1 with TRBJ2-1, with TRBD1 identical over 7 bases. From germline, CDR1 is WNHNN and CDR2 SYGVQD (reference sequence). The J segment lost 0 bases and the V segment lost 2 bases, leaving 4 bases of the junction unmatched. The CDR3 totals 16 residues. CDR3 residues: CASSEAQGSSYNEQFF. The CDR3 DNA sequence: TGCGCCAGCAGTGAGGCACAGGGGTCCTCCTACAATGAGCAGTTCTTC.

The chain has TRBV9 and TRBJ1-5, with a tentative D call TRBD1 (6 bases). Trimming took 7 bases from V and 0 from J, leaving 23 bases between them. In germline, CDR1 is SGDLS, CDR2 YYNGEE. This CDR3 comprises 18 residues. The CDR3 spells CASPYNKGGTYSNQPQHF. CDR3 in DNA: TGTGCCAGCCCATACAACAAGGGGGGGACATATAGCAATCAGCCCCAGCATTTT.

The CDR3 region is CASSPRTSGRAVYDEQFF. CDR3 coding DNA: TGTGCCAGCTCACCCCGGACTAGCGGGAGGGCCGTTTATGATGAGCAGTTCTTC. This sequence joins TRBV18 and TRBJ2-1, with 15 positions matching TRBD2. This CDR3 spans 18 amino acids. V trimming: 3 bases; J trimming: 8 bases; junction bases outside the gene matches: 11. Looked up from germline, CDR1 is KGHSH and CDR2 is LQKENI. Drawing the rest from reference TRBV18 and TRBJ2-1, the complete variable domain is NAGVMQNPRHLVRRRGQEARLRCSPMKGHSHVYWYRQLPEEGLKFMVYLQKENIIDESGMPKERFSAEFPKEGPSILRIQQVVRGDSAAYFCASSPRTSGRAVYDEQFFGPGTRLTVL.

The chain is built from TRBV6-4 and TRBJ1-2, with a weak D call TRBD1 (5 bases). This CDR3 has 14 residues. Germline loops: CDR1 MRHNA, CDR2 SNTAGT. Trimming cost V 2 bases and J 6 bases, with 13 bases left between them. Here the CDR3 DNA reads TGTGCCAGCAGTGACCAGGGACGGATCAATGGCTACACCTTC. It codes for CASSDQGRINGYTF.

V and J are TRBV7-6 and TRBJ2-5, with D possibly being TRBD2 (6 bases). Trimming pared 0 bases from V and 5 bases from J, leaving 13 bases between. The CDR3 extends over 15 amino acids. The germline CDR1 and CDR2 sequences are SGHVS and FNYEAQ. CDR3: CASSLAGGKVETQYF. CDR3 sequence (DNA): TGTGCCAGCAGCTTAGCTGGAGGGAAGGTGGAGACCCAGTACTTC.

This clone was counted a few times. This chain uses TRBV9 with TRBJ1-1; 7 bases align to TRBD1. Germline V gene lookup returns CDR1 SGDLS and CDR2 YYNGEE. Trimming at V came to 3 bases and at J to 11 bases, leaving 10 bases not matched to a gene. This CDR3 region has 13 residues. The CDR3 protein is CASSAIQGSRAFF. In DNA, the CDR3 is TGTGCCAGCAGCGCGATACAGGGGAGCAGGGCTTTCTTT.

This sequence joins TRBV20-1 and TRBJ2-7; a possible D gene is TRBD2 (6 bases). CDR3 length: 11 amino acids. Germline V lookup: CDR1 DFQATT, CDR2 SNEGSKA (reference sequence). V lost 6 bases to trimming and J lost 6 bases, with 12 bases between them. The CDR3 spells CSARGGTEQYF. CDR3 DNA sequence: TGCAGTGCCCGGGGCGGGACCGAGCAGTACTTC.

The chain couples TRBV5-6 to TRBJ1-3; D might be TRBD1 (5 bases). CDR1 is SGHDT and CDR2 is YYEEEE in the germline V gene. Trimming removed 3 bases at V and 0 bases at J, with 10 bases between. The CDR3 runs 15 residues. CDR3 sequence reads: CASSWGMISGNTIYF. For the CDR3, the DNA is TGTGCCAGCAGCTGGGGGATGATCTCTGGAAACACCATATATTTT.

The genes are TRBV28 and TRBJ2-1; 7 bases map to TRBD2. The trim removed 4 bases at V and 6 bases at J, leaving 9 bases unmatched. CDR1 MDHEN and CDR2 SYDVKM come from the germline V gene. This CDR3 has 15 amino acids. CDR3 protein: CASSSPAGVGNEQFF. Written as DNA, the CDR3 is TGTGCCAGCAGTTCTCCGGCGGGAGTAGGCAATGAGCAGTTCTTC.

This clone was recorded a few times. The chain combines TRBV5-1 with TRBJ1-1; 7 bases map to TRBD1. The germline V gene encodes CDR1 SGHRS and CDR2 YFSETQ. This CDR3 is built from 14 residues. Trimming took 3 bases from V and 5 from J; bases not matched to a gene: 7. Here the CDR3 reads CASSSTGDRTEAFF. DNA for the CDR3: TGCGCCAGCAGCTCTACAGGGGATCGGACTGAAGCTTTCTTT. Complete variable domain (other parts from reference TRBV5-1 and TRBJ1-1): KAGVTQTPRYLIKTRGQQVTLSCSPISGHRSVSWYQQTPGQGLQFLFEYFSETQRNKGNFPGRFSGRQFSNSRSEMNVSTLELGDSALYLCASSSTGDRTEAFFGQGTRLTVV.

The genes are TRBV27 and TRBJ1-2; tentatively, D is TRBD1 (5 bases). The germline gives CDR1 MNHEY, CDR2 SMNVEV (reference sequence). The CDR3 has 13 amino acids. Trimming took off 3 bases at V and 2 bases at J, with 7 bases between the two ends. DNA of the CDR3: TGTGCCAGCAGTTTTGAGGGGAACTATGGCTACACCTTC. It is translated as CASSFEGNYGYTF.

The V gene is TRBV14, the J gene TRBJ2-5; 11 bases are shared with TRBD2. The CDR3 extends over 14 amino acids. CDR1 and CDR2 from the germline V gene are SGHDN and FVKESK. Trimming removed 4 bases from V and 3 bases from J; junction bases left unmatched: 1. Here the CDR3 DNA reads TGTGCCAGCAGCCTACTAGCGGGGGAAGAGACCCAGTACTTC. This translates into CASSLLAGEETQYF.

J is TRBJ2-7 and V is TRBV27, with a weak D call TRBD2 (6 bases). The CDR3 spans 14 residues. The germline V and J ends were trimmed by 9 bases and 6 bases, with 21 bases remaining between them. Germline V lookup: CDR1 MNHEY, CDR2 SMNVEV (reference sequence). CDR3 region: CASRLGGEISEQYF. The CDR3 region has the DNA TGTGCCAGTCGTCTGGGGGGAGAAATCAGCGAGCAGTACTTC.

V gene TRBV19 combines with J gene TRBJ2-7; possible D gene TRBD2, 6 bases. Germline assignment: CDR1 LNHDA and CDR2 SQIVND (reference sequence). Trimming shortened V by 1 base and J by 0 bases, and 13 bases separated the two germline ends. CDR3 size: 16 residues. As DNA, the CDR3 is TGTGCCAGTAGTATAGTCGCGGGAAGGGACTCCTACGAGCAGTACTTC. Translated, it gives CASSIVAGRDSYEQYF.

The rearrangement joins TRBV6-1 to TRBJ2-2; weak D call: TRBD1 (5 bases). The CDR3 extends over 16 amino acids. Germline V gives CDR1 MNHNS, CDR2 SASEGT. Deletions cut 4 bases from V and 2 bases from J, with 14 bases between. CDR3 sequence (DNA): TGTGCCAGCAGTGGAGGACATTCTCGTAACACCGGGGAGCTGTTTTTT. Its protein product is CASSGGHSRNTGELFF.

With respect to this clone: Mismatch with germline at one junction end may stem from a read error. CDR3: CSAEDGNQPQHF. The CDR3 coding sequence is TGCAGCGCTGAAGACGGAAATCAGCCCCAGCATTTT. The V and J genes are TRBV29-1 and TRBJ1-5; the D is unclear. In germline, CDR1 is SQVTM, CDR2 ANQGSEA. The CDR3 spans 12 residues.

The rearrangement links TRBV5-1 to TRBJ2-5, with 8 bases identical to TRBD1. The CDR3 covers 15 residues. Germline values: CDR1 SGHRS, CDR2 YFSETQ. Unmatched junction bases numbered 10, after V lost 4 bases and J lost 5 bases. The CDR3 nucleotides are TGCGCCAGCAGCGGAGGACAGGGCCACGGGGAGACCCAGTACTTC. Protein: CASSGGQGHGETQYF.

V gene TRBV29-1 combines with J gene TRBJ1-2; 9 bases fit TRBD1. The CDR3 sequence is 14 residues long. The germline gives CDR1 SQVTM, CDR2 ANQGSEA. V shed 6 bases and J 4 bases; nucleotides not matched to a gene: 9. CDR3 loop: CSVTGTGMGYGYTF. The CDR3 bases are TGCAGCGTAACCGGGACAGGGATGGGCTATGGCTACACCTTC.

The gene calls are TRBV29-1 and TRBJ2-1, with 13 bases fitting TRBD2. J was trimmed by 6 bases and V by 7 bases; bases with no gene match: 6. The CDR3 loop spans 14 amino acids. The germline V gene encodes CDR1 SQVTM and CDR2 ANQGSEA. Written as DNA, the CDR3 is TGCAGCGGTGGACTAGCGGGAGAACTCAATGAGCAGTTCTTC. As protein: CSGGLAGELNEQFF.

The chain uses TRBV5-5 and TRBJ1-6; D possibly corresponds to TRBD1 (5 bases). Germline CDR1 and CDR2: SGHKS and YYEKEE (reference sequence). Between the trimmed V and J ends, which lost 0 bases and 8 bases, there was a span of 12 bases. The CDR3 has 15 residues. The CDR3 is CASSLGQRTYSPLHF. Written as DNA, the CDR3 is TGTGCCAGCAGCTTGGGACAGAGGACCTATTCACCCCTCCACTTT.